This T cell receptor beta chain was recovered during a study of T-cell reconstitution after alpha-beta-depleted transplantation in children. TCRbeta library preparation incorporated unique molecular identifiers. TCRdb re-called the PCR reads with MiXCR, one entry per CDR3 protein. Of about 110,000 distinct CDR3 sequences in the sample, about 9.3% were seen once. This TCR was recovered from a boy aged 2 to 10 with acute lymphoblastic leukemia, due to receive a stem cell transplant. Sequencing used PBMCs, obtained before TCRalphabeta/CD19-depleted stem cell transplant.

For the CDR3, the DNA is TGTGCCAGCAGTTACTTGACAGGGGTGGACGAGCAGTACTTC. Residues: CASSYLTGVDEQYF. This chain connects TRBV12-3 or TRBV12-4 to TRBJ2-7; 8 bases map to TRBD1. The ends lost 4 bases at V and 5 bases at J; junction bases unmatched: 7. CDR3 length equals 14 residues.